This is a list of T cell receptor beta chains from one sample in a study of fetal regulatory T cell absence and autoimmunity. Generated by immunoSEQ multiplex PCR, the TCRdb table keeps only in-frame clones and is missing some. The repertoire holds tens of thousands of clones, with about 80% as singletons. Sequencing input: cord blood. Receptor source: a newborn boy with IPEX syndrome. CDR3s include the opening cysteine and the closing phenylalanine or tryptophan. A D gene is named only where the DNA matches it firmly.

J gene: TRBJ2-1
D gene: -
V gene: TRBV5-1
CDR3 protein: CASTPGPSLDEQFF

J gene: TRBJ1-4
D gene: -
V gene: TRBV4-1
CDR3 protein: CASSYAGTKEKLFF

J gene: TRBJ2-2
D gene: TRBD2
V gene: TRBV4-2
CDR3 protein: CASSSRVAGGAGELFF

J gene: TRBJ1-1
D gene: TRBD1
V gene: TRBV6-5
CDR3 protein: CASSYGTGTLGTEAFF

J gene: TRBJ2-7
D gene: TRBD2
V gene: TRBV4-1
CDR3 protein: CVSSQEERGELRFYEQYF

J gene: TRBJ1-2
D gene: -
V gene: TRBV20-1
CDR3 protein: CSARGREGYTF

J gene: TRBJ2-3
D gene: -
V gene: TRBV27
CDR3 protein: CASSLRGYGSTDTQYF

J gene: TRBJ2-7
D gene: -
V gene: TRBV9
CDR3 protein: CASSVGSGTFTYEQYF

J gene: TRBJ2-7
D gene: -
V gene: TRBV6-1
CDR3 protein: CASSEGWGLPGEQYF

J gene: TRBJ2-3
D gene: -
V gene: TRBV7-6
CDR3 protein: CASSFAVTDTQYF

J gene: TRBJ2-7
D gene: TRBD2
V gene: TRBV7-2
CDR3 protein: CASSLVPSSGGATVGEQYF

J gene: TRBJ1-5
D gene: TRBD1
V gene: TRBV2
CDR3 protein: CASSVLGQDSNQPQHF

J gene: TRBJ2-5
D gene: -
V gene: TRBV6-1
CDR3 protein: CASSGTVQETQYF

J gene: TRBJ2-1
D gene: -
V gene: TRBV27
CDR3 protein: CASSLLRLSYNEQFF

J gene: TRBJ2-1
D gene: TRBD2
V gene: TRBV14
CDR3 protein: CASSQEGLAGYNEQFF

J gene: TRBJ2-1
D gene: -
V gene: TRBV10-3
CDR3 protein: CAISELAGWSNEQFF

J gene: TRBJ2-3
D gene: -
V gene: TRBV9
CDR3 protein: CASSVQGTDTQYF

J gene: TRBJ2-3
D gene: TRBD2
V gene: TRBV11-3
CDR3 protein: CASSHVRGSTDTQYF

J gene: TRBJ1-5
D gene: -
V gene: TRBV30
CDR3 protein: CAWSRQGNQPQHF

J gene: TRBJ1-1
D gene: -
V gene: TRBV4-1
CDR3 protein: CASSHLNMNTEAFF

J gene: TRBJ1-2
D gene: TRBD1
V gene: TRBV19
CDR3 protein: CASADRGYGYTF

J gene: TRBJ2-7
D gene: TRBD2
V gene: TRBV7-2
CDR3 protein: CASSLDASGAYEQYF

J gene: TRBJ2-1
D gene: TRBD2
V gene: TRBV27
CDR3 protein: CASSRTSGHNEQFF

J gene: TRBJ2-1
D gene: -
V gene: TRBV4-3
CDR3 protein: CASSQARTGRPYNEQFF

J gene: TRBJ2-5
D gene: TRBD2
V gene: TRBV7-8
CDR3 protein: CASSAGTSGSKETQYF

J gene: TRBJ2-5
D gene: -
V gene: TRBV7-2
CDR3 protein: CASSTRTLARRRQETQYF

J gene: TRBJ1-4
D gene: TRBD1
V gene: TRBV11-2
CDR3 protein: CASSVWTGGFTNEKLFF